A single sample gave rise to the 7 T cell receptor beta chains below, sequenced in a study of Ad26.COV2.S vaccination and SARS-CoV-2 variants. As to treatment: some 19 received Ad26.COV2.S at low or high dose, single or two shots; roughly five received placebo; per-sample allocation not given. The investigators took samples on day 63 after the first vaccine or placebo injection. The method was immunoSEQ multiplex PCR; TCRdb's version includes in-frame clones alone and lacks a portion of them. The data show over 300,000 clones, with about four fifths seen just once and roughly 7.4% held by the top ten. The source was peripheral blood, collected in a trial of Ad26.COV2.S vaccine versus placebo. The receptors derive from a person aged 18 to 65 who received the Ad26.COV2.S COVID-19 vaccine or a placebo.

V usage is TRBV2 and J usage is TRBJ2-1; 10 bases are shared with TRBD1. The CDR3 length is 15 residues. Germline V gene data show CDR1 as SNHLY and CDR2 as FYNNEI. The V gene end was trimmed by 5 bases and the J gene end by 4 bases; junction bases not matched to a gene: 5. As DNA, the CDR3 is TGTGCCAGCAGTCCGACAGGGGGCAGGTACAATGAGCAGTTCTTC. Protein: CASSPTGGRYNEQFF.

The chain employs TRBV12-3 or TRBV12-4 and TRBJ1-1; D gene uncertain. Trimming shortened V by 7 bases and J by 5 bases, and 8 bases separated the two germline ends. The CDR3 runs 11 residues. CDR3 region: CASNVGTEAFF. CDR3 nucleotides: TGTGCCAGCAACGTGGGGACTGAAGCTTTCTTT.

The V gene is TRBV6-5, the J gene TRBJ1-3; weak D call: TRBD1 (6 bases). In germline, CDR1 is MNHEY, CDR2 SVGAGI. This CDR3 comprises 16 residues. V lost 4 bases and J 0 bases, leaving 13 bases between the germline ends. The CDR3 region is CASSFLQGNSGNTIYF. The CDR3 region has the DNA TGTGCCAGCAGTTTTTTACAGGGTAACTCTGGAAACACCATATATTTT.

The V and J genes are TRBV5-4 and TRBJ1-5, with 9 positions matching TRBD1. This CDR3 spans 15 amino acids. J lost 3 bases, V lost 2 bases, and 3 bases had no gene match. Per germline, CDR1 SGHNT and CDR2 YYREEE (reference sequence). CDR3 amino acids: CASSLGTGFNQPQHF. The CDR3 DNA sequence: TGTGCCAGCAGCTTAGGGACAGGGTTCAATCAGCCCCAGCATTTT.

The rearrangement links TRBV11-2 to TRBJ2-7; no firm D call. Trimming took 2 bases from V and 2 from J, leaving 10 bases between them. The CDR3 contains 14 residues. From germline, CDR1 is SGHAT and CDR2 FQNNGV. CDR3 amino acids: CASSLNIAAYEQYF. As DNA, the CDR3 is TGTGCCAGCAGCTTAAACATCGCGGCCTACGAGCAGTACTTC. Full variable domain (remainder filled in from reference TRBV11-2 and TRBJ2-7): EAGVAQSPRYKIIEKRQSVAFWCNPISGHATLYWYQQILGQGPKLLIQFQNNGVVDDSQLPKDRFSAERLKGVDSTLKIQPAKLEDSAVYLCASSLNIAAYEQYFGPGTRLTVT.

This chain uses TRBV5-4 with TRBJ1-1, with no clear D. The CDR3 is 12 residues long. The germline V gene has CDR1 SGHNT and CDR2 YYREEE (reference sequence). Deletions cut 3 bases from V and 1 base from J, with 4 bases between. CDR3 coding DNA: TGTGCCAGCAGCTCCGCGAACACTGAAGCTTTCTTT. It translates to CASSSANTEAFF.

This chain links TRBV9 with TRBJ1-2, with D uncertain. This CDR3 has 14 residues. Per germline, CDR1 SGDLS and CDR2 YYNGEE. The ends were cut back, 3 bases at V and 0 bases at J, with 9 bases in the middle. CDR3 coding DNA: TGTGCCAGCAGCGCATCAGCTTCTAACTATGGCTACACCTTC. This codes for CASSASASNYGYTF.